A single sample is the source of the 32 T cell receptor beta chains below, sequenced in a study of blood T cell repertoires in COVID-19 (dated by TCRdb to about 2020). Library method: the immunoSEQ multiplex PCR assay. Imported from immuneACCESS, the table was reduced by TCRdb to in-frame sequences with V and J called. These copies leave out some clones; in studies compared against another copy, an unresolved V gene accounts for under half, and the cause of the remainder is not known. Within this sample are 250,000 to 300,000 clones, with less than 90% of them counted one time only. The ten largest clones add up to around 14% of the sample. Sequenced input: peripheral blood. The source of these receptors is a woman between 70 and 85 years old with COVID-19, enrolled during active disease.

This chain connects TRBV5-4 to TRBJ1-1, with D perhaps matching TRBD1 (6 bases). In germline, CDR1 is SGHNT, CDR2 YYREEE (reference sequence). CDR3 length equals 13 residues. The V end was cut by 7 bases, the J end by 0 bases, with 10 bases between. The CDR3 DNA reads as TGTGCCAGCTACACAGGGATGAACACTGAAGCTTTCTTT. Amino acid sequence: CASYTGMNTEAFF.

V is TRBV5-1 and J is TRBJ1-1; no definite D call. V was cut by 0 bases and J by 1 base, with 7 bases left in between. Germline values: CDR1 SGHRS, CDR2 YFSETQ. This CDR3 contains 14 residues. The CDR3 coding sequence is TGCGCCAGCAGCTTGGATCTGAGGAACACTGAAGCTTTCTTT. Translating gives CASSLDLRNTEAFF.

This clone appeared a single time. V usage is TRBV9 and J usage is TRBJ2-1, with 12 bases that match TRBD2. CDR3 length: 15 amino acids. The germline gives CDR1 SGDLS, CDR2 YYNGEE. V was clipped by 4 bases and J by 4 bases; unmatched bases: 3. Here the CDR3 DNA reads TGTGCCAGCAGCCCCGGACTAGCGGGGTACAATGAGCAGTTCTTC. Translation gives CASSPGLAGYNEQFF.

The gene calls are TRBV2 and TRBJ2-3; 7 bases agree with TRBD1. This CDR3 has 15 residues. CDR1 SNHLY and CDR2 FYNNEI come from the germline V gene. V dropped 5 bases and J dropped 1; count of bases not matched to a gene: 6. The DNA of the CDR3 is TGTGCCAGCAGTCTACAGGGGTTCGGCACAGATACGCAGTATTTT. This encodes CASSLQGFGTDTQYF. Looking up the rest from reference TRBV2 and TRBJ2-3 gives the full variable domain: EPEVTQTPSHQVTQMGQEVILRCVPISNHLYFYWYRQILGQKVEFLVSFYNNEISEKSEIFDDQFSVERPDGSNFTLKIRSTKLEDSAMYFCASSLQGFGTDTQYFGPGTRLTVL.

The rearrangement joins TRBV7-8 to TRBJ2-5; D possibly corresponds to TRBD1 (5 bases). This CDR3 has 14 amino acids. Germline loops: CDR1 SGHVS, CDR2 FQNEAQ. Trimming removed 3 bases at V and 6 bases at J, with 14 bases between. CDR3 protein: CASSLFQGLQTQYF. The CDR3 DNA is TGTGCCAGCAGCTTGTTCCAGGGCCTACAGACCCAGTACTTC.

This chain links TRBV2 with TRBJ1-1; no clear D gene. The CDR3 runs 13 residues. Germline loops: CDR1 SNHLY, CDR2 FYNNEI. Trimming cost V 0 bases and J 7 bases, with 9 bases left between them. The CDR3 region has the DNA TGTGCCAGCAGTGAAGCCCTCAGCGTTGAAGCTTTCTTT. This sequence encodes CASSEALSVEAFF. Using reference TRBV2 and TRBJ1-1 for the parts outside the CDR3, the full variable domain is EPEVTQTPSHQVTQMGQEVILRCVPISNHLYFYWYRQILGQKVEFLVSFYNNEISEKSEIFDDQFSVERPDGSNFTLKIRSTKLEDSAMYFCASSEALSVEAFFGQGTRLTVV.

V usage is TRBV27 and J usage is TRBJ1-2, with D unclear. V shed 5 bases and J shed 6 bases, with 22 bases lying between them. Germline assignment: CDR1 MNHEY and CDR2 SMNVEV (reference sequence). This CDR3 is 16 amino acids long. CDR3 residues: CASSVARGRGFDGYTF. CDR3 coding DNA: TGTGCCAGCAGTGTAGCAAGAGGGCGAGGGTTTGATGGCTACACCTTC.

V and J are TRBV3-1 (or the pseudogene TRBV3-2) and TRBJ1-1; possibly TRBD1 for D (5 bases). The CDR3 spans 11 residues. Between the trimmed V and J ends, which lost 7 bases and 6 bases, there was a span of 9 bases. The germline CDR1 and CDR2 sequences are LGHDT and YNNKEL (reference sequence). The CDR3 is CASIGGAEAFF. The CDR3 DNA is TGTGCCAGCATTGGGGGGGCTGAAGCTTTCTTT.

The chain employs TRBV18 and TRBJ1-3, with no clear D. Germline assignment: CDR1 KGHSH and CDR2 LQKENI. The CDR3 length is 14 residues. V lost 0 bases and J 4 bases, leaving 7 bases between the germline ends. The CDR3 is CASSPPAVGNTIYF. The CDR3 nucleotides read TGTGCCAGCTCACCACCGGCGGTGGGAAACACCATATATTTT.

This chain connects TRBV6-5 to TRBJ1-6; no reliable D call. Germline CDR1 reads MNHEY; CDR2 reads SVGAGI. CDR3 length: 15 residues. V lost 4 bases, J lost 3 bases, and 10 bases lay in between. The CDR3 nucleotides read TGTGCCAGCAGTTCCGGGGAGGACTATAATTCACCCCTCCACTTT. Encoded protein: CASSSGEDYNSPLHF.

This clone showed up just once. The rearrangement links TRBV10-3 to TRBJ1-2, with D uncertain. Germline lookup yields CDR1 ENHRY and CDR2 SYGVKD. V was cut by 0 bases and J by 8 bases, with 10 bases left in between. The CDR3 consists of 13 residues. The CDR3 bases are TGTGCCATCAGTGAGTCAAACGGTCTCGGCTACACCTTC. This gives the protein CAISESNGLGYTF.

The V and J genes are TRBV4-1 and TRBJ1-2; 8 bases match TRBD1. The V and J ends lost 1 base and 8 bases, in that order; junction bases with no gene match: 9. The CDR3 extends over 15 amino acids. Germline lookup yields CDR1 MGHRA and CDR2 YSYEKL. CDR3 in amino acids: CASSQVGDRGRGYTF. In nucleotides, the CDR3 is TGCGCCAGCAGCCAAGTTGGAGACAGGGGTCGGGGCTACACCTTC.

The chain joins TRBV27 to TRBJ1-6; 7 bases align to TRBD1. V lost 5 bases, J lost 9 bases, and 4 bases stayed unmatched. CDR1 and CDR2 (germline): MNHEY, SMNVEV (reference sequence). The CDR3 spans 13 residues. The CDR3 region has the DNA TGTGCCAGCAGTACTACAGGGGTTTCACCCCTCCACTTT. This translates into CASSTTGVSPLHF.

The rearrangement joins TRBV21-1 to TRBJ2-1; the table's D gene call, TRBD1, was not cross checked with the DNA. TRBV21-1 is reported as a pseudogene. The CDR3 extends over 17 amino acids. The CDR3 loop is CASSKGQGVGSYNEQFF. CDR3 sequence (DNA): TGTGCCAGCAGCAAAGGGCAGGGGGTGGGCTCCTACAATGAGCAGTTCTTC.

The chain employs TRBV28 and TRBJ1-2; TRBD1 matches 8 bases. The germline gives CDR1 MDHEN, CDR2 SYDVKM. This CDR3 contains 15 residues. Trimming cost V 3 bases and J 2 bases; bases outside gene matches: 5. CDR3 in DNA: TGTGCCAGCAGTTTGACAGGGGTTGGGAACTATGGCTACACCTTC. It translates to CASSLTGVGNYGYTF.

The chain combines TRBV13 with TRBJ1-6; TRBD1 agrees at 7 bases. Germline V CDR1 and CDR2: PRHDT, FYEKMQ (reference sequence). V shed 5 bases, J shed 4 bases, and the junction held 2 bases outside the gene matches. CDR3 length: 14 amino acids. CDR3 protein: CASSPGQYNSPLHF. The CDR3 coding sequence is TGTGCCAGCAGCCCGGGACAGTATAATTCACCCCTCCACTTT.

This chain joins TRBV9 and TRBJ1-2, with 7 bases lining up with TRBD1. Per germline, CDR1 SGDLS and CDR2 YYNGEE. CDR3 length: 14 residues. Trimming removed 3 bases from V and 4 bases from J; junction bases left unmatched: 6. This CDR3 reads CASSETGTAYGYTF. The CDR3 nucleotides read TGTGCCAGCAGCGAGACAGGGACAGCCTATGGCTACACCTTC.

The chain links TRBV30 to TRBJ1-1, with a possible D match to TRBD1 (5 bases). V was cut by 2 bases and J by 7 bases, with 8 bases left in between. The CDR3 has 11 amino acids. Germline loops: CDR1 GTSNPN, CDR2 SVGIG (reference sequence). CDR3 loop: CAWSNRIEAFF. In DNA form, the CDR3 reads TGTGCCTGGAGTAACAGGATTGAAGCTTTCTTT.

The CDR3 loop reads CASSLGAADQPQHF. CDR3 nucleotides: TGCGCCAGCAGCTTGGGGGCAGCCGATCAGCCCCAGCATTTT. The chain uses TRBV5-1 and TRBJ1-5; no firm D call. The germline CDR1 and CDR2 sequences are SGHRS and YFSETQ. The CDR3 totals 14 residues. Trimming shortened V by 0 bases and J by 5 bases, and 9 bases separated the two germline ends. Drawing the rest from reference TRBV5-1 and TRBJ1-5, the complete variable domain is KAGVTQTPRYLIKTRGQQVTLSCSPISGHRSVSWYQQTPGQGLQFLFEYFSETQRNKGNFPGRFSGRQFSNSRSEMNVSTLELGDSALYLCASSLGAADQPQHFGDGTRLSIL.

The chain combines TRBV4-1 with TRBJ2-3; 12 bases match TRBD2. J was trimmed by 8 bases and V by 1 base; bases with no gene match: 7. The CDR3 has 16 amino acids. Germline V CDR1 and CDR2: MGHRA, YSYEKL. The CDR3 spells CASSQASGGAMVTQYF. The CDR3 nucleotides read TGCGCCAGCAGCCAAGCTAGCGGGGGGGCGATGGTTACGCAGTATTTT.

The CDR3 coding sequence is TGTGCCAGCAGTGTGGAGAGACGCGGGACAGCGGGCGGCTACACCTTC. This gives the protein CASSVERRGTAGGYTF. The J gene is TRBJ1-2, the V gene TRBV6-1, with 7 bases identical to TRBD1. Germline V gene lookup returns CDR1 MNHNS and CDR2 SASEGT. V lost 4 bases, J lost 8 bases, and 16 bases stayed unmatched. CDR3 size: 16 residues.

The chain carries TRBV2 and TRBJ2-3, with 14 bases matching TRBD2. The CDR3 runs 15 residues. The V gene end was trimmed by 5 bases and the J gene end by 4 bases; junction bases not matched to a gene: 2. Germline V gene sequence: CDR1 SNHLY, CDR2 FYNNEI. The CDR3 is CASSRLAGGADTQYF. In nucleotides, the CDR3 is TGTGCCAGCAGTCGACTAGCGGGGGGGGCAGATACGCAGTATTTT.

The chain links TRBV10-1 to TRBJ2-2; D perhaps matches TRBD1 (5 bases). In germline, CDR1 is WNHNN, CDR2 SYGVQD (reference sequence). CDR3 size: 16 residues. V lost 6 bases and J 0 bases, leaving 14 bases between the germline ends. The CDR3 coding sequence is TGCGCCAGCAGACCTCACGACAGATCGAACACCGGGGAGCTGTTTTTT. This codes for CASRPHDRSNTGELFF.

The chain combines TRBV4-1 with TRBJ1-1; 10 bases are a match to TRBD1. The CDR3 runs 15 residues. V dropped 6 bases and J dropped 1; count of bases not matched to a gene: 5. Germline-derived CDR1 and CDR2 are MGHRA and YSYEKL. CDR3 DNA sequence: TGCGCCAGCAGTCACCGGGACAGGGGGAACACTGAAGCTTTCTTT. As protein: CASSHRDRGNTEAFF.

J is TRBJ2-4 and V is TRBV5-4; 13 bases align to TRBD2. V shed 4 bases, J shed 8 bases, and the junction held 9 bases outside the gene matches. The length of the CDR3 is 16 residues. Germline CDR1 SGHNT, CDR2 YYREEE (reference sequence). The CDR3 region has the DNA TGTGCCAGCAGCGGTACTAGCGGGGGGGCCTGGGACATTCAGTACTTC. Protein: CASSGTSGGAWDIQYF.

This clone was recorded only once. This chain connects TRBV29-1 to TRBJ1-2; 8 positions match TRBD1. V lost 4 bases, J lost 7 bases, and 5 bases stayed unmatched. From germline, CDR1 is SQVTM and CDR2 ANQGSEA. The CDR3 is made up of 12 amino acids. CDR3 in DNA: TGCAGCGTTGTAGGACAGGGTTCTGGCTACACCTTC. As protein: CSVVGQGSGYTF.

V and J are TRBV18 and TRBJ2-1; 7 bases line up with TRBD2. V shed 6 bases and J 7 bases; nucleotides not matched to a gene: 6. CDR1 is KGHSH, CDR2 LQKENI, per germline. This CDR3 has 13 amino acids. CDR3 residues: CASSPGRENEQFF. Here the CDR3 DNA reads TGTGCCAGCTCCCCGGGGAGGGAGAATGAGCAGTTCTTC.

This clone was seen a handful of times. The chain carries TRBV7-2 and TRBJ2-1, with TRBD1 as a possible D gene (6 bases). The germline gives CDR1 SGHTA, CDR2 FQGNSA. The CDR3 has 14 amino acids. V shed 2 bases and J shed 8 bases, with 13 bases lying between them. In nucleotides, the CDR3 is TGTGCCAGCAGCTTAAACAGGGAAGGTGATGAGCAGTTCTTC. Translating it yields CASSLNREGDEQFF.

This clone was detected a few times. The chain links TRBV18 to TRBJ2-1; D is perhaps TRBD2 (5 bases). This CDR3 spans 15 amino acids. Germline lookup yields CDR1 KGHSH and CDR2 LQKENI. V lost 0 bases and J lost 8, with 14 bases in between. CDR3 loop: CASSPPRTPGHEQFF. The CDR3 nucleotides read TGTGCCAGCTCACCACCACGGACTCCTGGGCATGAGCAGTTCTTC.

This clone was seen a few times. V gene TRBV24-1 combines with J gene TRBJ1-5, with a tentative D call TRBD1 (5 bases). The V gene lost 4 bases and the J gene lost 8 bases, with 8 bases spanning the gap. Per the germline V gene, CDR1 is KGHDR and CDR2 is SFDVKD. This CDR3 contains 12 residues. The CDR3 coding sequence is TGTGCCACCAGTGACCAGGGCGAGCCCCAGCATTTT. Amino acid sequence: CATSDQGEPQHF.

The J gene is TRBJ2-1, the V gene TRBV4-3; no definite D call. V gave up 0 bases and J gave up 9 bases, with 12 bases separating them. Germline CDR1 LGHNA, CDR2 YSLEER. The CDR3 runs 14 residues. The DNA of the CDR3 is TGCGCCAGCAGCCAAGATCCTAGAATAGGTGAGCAGTTCTTC. Translation: CASSQDPRIGEQFF.

The chain joins TRBV4-3 to TRBJ2-5, with 11 bases fitting TRBD2. The CDR3 runs 19 residues. After removal of 4 bases from V and 0 bases from J, the junction contained 13 bases not matched to a gene. The germline V gene encodes CDR1 LGHNA and CDR2 YSLEER. CDR3 sequence: CASSRNLVTSGTYQETQYF. The CDR3 DNA sequence: TGCGCCAGCAGCCGAAACCTGGTGACTAGCGGGACATACCAAGAGACCCAGTACTTC.